The present TCR beta chain was sequenced within a study of blood T cell repertoires in COVID-19. Study information: The analysed material was cDNA or gDNA that came from T cells, B-cell-depleted T cells, or PBMCs.

Some clones are missing from TCRdb's copy, which holds only in-frame ones; the method was immunoSEQ multiplex PCR. This sample has 150,000 to 190,000 clones, with around 84% found just once. With 3 bases clipped from V and 4 bases from J, the junction kept 2 bases outside the gene matches. Germline loops: CDR1 GTSNPN, CDR2 SVGIG (reference sequence). The CDR3 has 13 amino acids. Sequencing used PBMCs or T cells enriched from blood (not recorded which). The V and J genes are TRBV30 and TRBJ1-2, with 10 bases that match TRBD1. The origin of this receptor is a man aged 50-60 years who had recovered from COVID-19. DNA for the CDR3: TGTGCCTGGAGGACAGGGGGCGTCTATGGCTACACCTTC. It is translated as CAWRTGGVYGYTF.